This T cell receptor beta chain came from a study of neoadjuvant nivolumab and ipilimumab in lung cancer. The sample holds one count of this clone. Its antigen is undetermined. Sequencing used immunoSEQ multiplex PCR; TCRdb keeps in-frame clones, though not all of them. The sample consists of approximately 5,100 clones, roughly 80% of them appearing once. The CDR3 spans 15 residues. With V trimmed by 3 bases and J by 6 bases, 8 bases remained unmatched. The V gene's germline CDR1 is KGHSH and CDR2 LQKENI. General study points: TCR sequencing covered a small number of samples.

This TCR was recovered from an adult with non-small cell lung cancer. Some clones in this sample may be carry-over from other donors' samples. The sample in question was normal lung tissue adjacent to the tumor, obtained after neoadjuvant nivolumab, alone or with ipilimumab, at or shortly before surgery. The chain employs TRBV18 and TRBJ1-5; 7 bases are a match to TRBD1. The CDR3 spells CASSPFGAGGQPQHF. The CDR3 nucleotides read TGTGCCAGCTCACCTTTCGGGGCAGGGGGTCAGCCCCAGCATTTT. Filled out from reference TRBV18 and TRBJ1-5, the complete variable domain reads NAGVMQNPRHLVRRRGQEARLRCSPMKGHSHVYWYRQLPEEGLKFMVYLQKENIIDESGMPKERFSAEFPKEGPSILRIQQVVRGDSAAYFCASSPFGAGGQPQHFGDGTRLSIL.